The text below deals with one T cell receptor beta chain. The antigen it binds to is not known. No per-base quality is available; no much larger clone lies one base away. This sample is part of a study of T-cell memory formation after mild COVID-19 (dated by TCRdb to the early 2020s). Some background on the complete study: TCR sequence clusters from the two donors were largely donor specific. In two donors, T-cell clones that expanded and contracted after mild COVID-19 were followed by sequencing TCRalpha and TCRbeta repertoires longitudinally. The cohort was made up of two young adult volunteers, one female and one male, who were previously healthy.

Relative to germline, V is 7 bases shorter and J is 2 bases shorter, with 17 bases between their ends. The germline V gene gives CDR1 as SQVTM and CDR2 as ANQGSEA. Measured from the cysteine to the phenylalanine, the CDR3 is 14 residues long. The CDR3 DNA has 42 bases and is translated from base 1. Instrument on record: Illumina NovaSeq 6000. Using 5'RACE with constant-segment primers, TCRalpha and TCRbeta cDNA libraries were constructed, with sample barcodes and unique molecular identifiers added in the process. RNA was extracted from every sample with Trizol reagent. Amplification of the libraries took two PCR steps, and the second step added a second sample barcode plus Illumina TruSeq adapters. Sequencing of libraries was performed on an Illumina NovaSeq with 2 x 150 bp paired-end reads. For the original study's pipeline: Reads were demultiplexed and collapsed into UMI-guided consensus sequences with migec v1.2.7. With mixcr v2.1.11, UMI consensuses were aligned to TRA and TRB V and J templates and assembled into clonotypes. A clonotype was counted as expanded or contracted only when both edgeR and NoisET called the clonotype significant, with the noise models trained on biological replicates. edgeR calls used a false discovery rate-adjusted p below 0.01 and a log2 fold-change threshold of 1. PCA with hierarchical clustering of max-normalized trajectories of the 1000 most abundant clonotypes was used as exploratory dynamics analysis. Each responding clone was given a CD4 or CD8 phenotype based on the CD4+ and CD8+ repertoires, which had been sequenced separately. The public reads were run again by TCRdb, first through fastp at Q25 and then through MiXCR, and only productive beta chains were kept. Each CDR3 protein appears once, grouped with its most common genes and DNA. TCRdb's processing, not the authors' own work, is the source of the V and J calls. The sample includes about 360,000 distinct CDR3 sequences, with about 15% observed a single time. The ten largest make up roughly a fifth of the sample.

Ficoll-Paque density gradient centrifugation was used to isolate PBMCs. Broad study findings and their caveats: Whether the second-wave clones peaking on day 37 were SARS-CoV-2 specific was not confirmed. Contracting CD4+ clones were found mainly in CM and EM memory subsets, while CD8+ clones were enriched in EMRA. The detection of some responding clones in pre-infection memory suggests that pre-existing cross-reactive memory T cells joined the SARS-CoV-2 response. Clones that contracted from day 15 to 85 showed balanced CD4/CD8 phenotypes, whereas a second wave of clones that expanded from day 15 to 37 leaned towards CD4+. The study included only two mild cases, and larger cohorts that include severe cases with pre-infection samples were judged to be necessary.

The sequenced material came from PBMCs or a T cell subset sorted from them (not recorded which). The sequence came from a man aged 18 to 30 who had mild COVID-19 (a few samples of this study predate the infection). The sample titles of this study are shuffled in the database, so cell type and time point are left out; the donor was told from shared clones. Here the chain combines TRBV29-1 and TRBJ2-5, with TRBD1 tentatively as D gene (6 bases match). For the CDR3, the sequence is CSGGNRAKQETQYF. The base sequence is TGCAGCGGCGGAAACAGGGCGAAACAAGAGACCCAGTACTTC. Beyond the CDR3, the reference TRBV29-1 and TRBJ2-5 genes provide the residues; the full variable domain reads: SAVISQKPSRDICQRGTSLTIQCQVDSQVTMMFWYRQQPGQSLTLIATANQGSEATYESGFVIDKFPISRPNLTFSTLTVSNMSPEDSSIYLCSGGNRAKQETQYFGPGTRLLVL.